This TCR beta chain was observed in a study of blood T cell repertoires in COVID-19. The overall study: From T cells, B-cell-depleted T cells, or PBMCs came the material, which was cDNA or gDNA.

Two negative PCRs, clearance, or symptom resolution were required of recovered Cohort 3 donors. Profiling relied on immunoSEQ multiplex PCR, and the TCRdb table lists in-frame clones only, not all of them. This repertoire shows under 450,000 clones, roughly nine tenths found once; its top ten account for 2.5% to 3%. Germline CDR1 reads MDHEN; CDR2 reads SYDVKM. The CDR3 has 12 amino acids. Trimming removed 7 bases from V and 6 bases from J; junction bases left unmatched: 6. The V gene is TRBV28, the J gene TRBJ2-7, with 7 bases lining up with TRBD1. The sequenced material came from PBMCs or T cells enriched from blood (not recorded which). This TCR came from a woman in her twenties or thirties who had recovered from COVID-19. This CDR3 reads CASNQGDLEQYF. DNA of the CDR3: TGTGCCAGCAACCAGGGGGATCTCGAGCAGTACTTC. Looking up the rest from reference TRBV28 and TRBJ2-7 gives the full variable domain: DVKVTQSSRYLVKRTGEKVFLECVQDMDHENMFWYRQDPGLGLRLIYFSYDVKMKEKGDIPEGYSVSREKKERFSLILESASTNQTSMYLCASNQGDLEQYFGPGTRLTVT.